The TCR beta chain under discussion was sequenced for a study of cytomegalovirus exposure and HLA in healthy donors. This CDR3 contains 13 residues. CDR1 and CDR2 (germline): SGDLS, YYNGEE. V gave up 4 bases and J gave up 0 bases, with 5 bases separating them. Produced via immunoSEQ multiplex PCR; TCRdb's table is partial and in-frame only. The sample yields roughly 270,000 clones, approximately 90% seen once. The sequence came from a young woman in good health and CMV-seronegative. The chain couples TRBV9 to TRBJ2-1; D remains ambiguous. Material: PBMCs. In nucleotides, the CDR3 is TGTGCCAGCAGCTTTAGCTCCTACAATGAGCAGTTCTTC. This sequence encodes CASSFSSYNEQFF.